This T cell receptor (beta chain) was identified during a study of blood T cell repertoires in COVID-19 (dated by TCRdb to about 2020). As for the study more broadly: Samples covering the acute and convalescent phases of COVID-19 were provided by collaborators in the United States, Italy and Spain. The prospective study material was composed of cDNA or gDNA derived from T cells, B-cell-depleted T cells, or PBMCs. Subjects who had been exposed to COVID-19, were actively infected with it, or had recovered from it provided the deeply sampled blood TCRbeta repertoires that made up the dataset. The repertoires were made available in a free public database intended to serve as a resource for research on the immune response to SARS-CoV-2. Samples were obtained from the ongoing ImmuneRACE study (first 160 participants) and from about 1,300 subjects provided by 6 global collaborators. A de-identified subject ID, COVID-19 status, age in years and sex were almost always included in the sample metadata. Where HLA class I and class II types were available, the types were taken from metadata supplied by the sample provider, not from assay-based typing. What the authors observed across the whole study: How much clinical and demographic metadata was included differed by source and by participant, and the metadata was provided uncurated.

Points on this clone: Its antigen is not yet known. Base qualities are not at hand, and no much larger clone is one base apart.

From its cysteine to its phenylalanine, the CDR3 spans 15 amino acids. Only CDR3 DNA is held: 45 bases, read in frame from base 1. Trimming accounts for 0 bases at V and 4 bases at J, while the number of junction bases matched to no gene is 3. Based on the germline V gene, the CDR1 and CDR2 sequences are SNHLY and FYNNEI. TCRbeta CDR3 regions were amplified from genomic DNA using the immunoSEQ Assay, a bias-controlled multiplex PCR. Concerning the study's data processing: The number of nucleated cells in each sample was estimated by amplification of reference gene primers within the assay. Sequence reads were collapsed and filtered to measure the absolute abundance of every unique TCRbeta CDR3 rearrangement. Productive Simpson clonality was computed per sample as the square root of Simpson's diversity index over productive rearrangements. The table was pulled from immuneACCESS by TCRdb, which kept in-frame rearrangements only. Such tables lose some clones; where checked, under half of the loss comes from unresolved V genes, and the rest has no known cause. Clone size and V and J calls were adopted from that table, with D and trimming inferred from the DNA. Present in this sample are roughly 80,000 clones, approximately 91% of which were seen just once. 1.5% to 2% of the sample is taken by the ten largest.

Each collaborating institution followed its own protocols to collect whole blood in K2EDTA tubes. For TCRbeta analysis, collaborator samples were shipped as frozen whole blood, as isolated PBMCs, or as DNA extracted from either sample type. This clonotype originated in a man aged 60 to 75 with acute or convalescent COVID-19. The V gene is TRBV2 and the J gene is TRBJ2-1; 7 middle bases align to TRBD1. The source material was peripheral blood. The CDR3 sequence is CASSEAGTEYNEQFF. Read as DNA, the sequence is TGTGCCAGCAGTGAAGCCGGGACAGAATACAATGAGCAGTTCTTC.